These 9 T cell receptor beta chains were sequenced from one sample in a study of blood T cell repertoires in COVID-19. The data were produced by immunoSEQ multiplex PCR, yet TCRdb's version contains in-frame clones alone and is incomplete. Altogether 300,000 or so clones are present, about 90% being singletons, with the ten largest covering 2.9%. The sample consisted of peripheral blood. These receptors came from a woman aged 25 to 39 with COVID-19, enrolled during active disease.

This sequence joins TRBV5-1 and TRBJ2-5; D perhaps matches TRBD1 (6 bases). Trimming stripped 2 bases from V and 2 bases from J, with 13 bases between. The CDR3 sequence is 15 residues long. Germline V gene sequence: CDR1 SGHRS, CDR2 YFSETQ. The DNA of the CDR3 is TGCGCCAGCAGCTTTACGACAGGCCGGCAAGAGACCCAGTACTTC. Protein product: CASSFTTGRQETQYF.

The chain joins TRBV29-1 to TRBJ1-2, with unresolved D. The V end lost 1 base, the J end lost 7 bases, and 19 bases lay between the germline ends. Per the germline V gene, CDR1 is SQVTM and CDR2 is ANQGSEA. The CDR3 is 15 residues long. DNA for the CDR3: TGCAGCGTTGAAGCCGAGGTGACTAACTATGGTGGCTACACCTTC. Encoded protein: CSVEAEVTNYGGYTF.

The chain employs TRBV27 and TRBJ1-6, with TRBD1 matching over 8 bases. V lost 5 bases to trimming and J lost 3 bases; unmatched junction nucleotides: 12. Germline V gene lookup returns CDR1 MNHEY and CDR2 SMNVEV (reference sequence). This CDR3 spans 18 amino acids. The CDR3 is CASSPSGQGGLYNSPLHF. The CDR3, as DNA: TGTGCCAGCAGTCCCTCCGGACAGGGTGGGCTCTATAATTCACCCCTCCACTTT.

The V call is TRBV21-1, the J call TRBJ2-3; whether TRBD1, the table's D call, matches the DNA was not checked. TRBV21-1 is noted as a pseudogene. The CDR3 is made up of 17 amino acids. This CDR3 reads CASSTQWDRTRTDTQYF. The CDR3 DNA is TGTGCCAGCAGCACCCAATGGGACAGAACCCGCACAGATACGCAGTATTTT.

This clone was counted a few times. CDR3 amino acids: CASSLAWQVETQYF. The CDR3 nucleotides read TGCGCCAGCAGCTTGGCCTGGCAGGTAGAGACCCAGTACTTC. The J gene is TRBJ2-5, the V gene TRBV5-1; D gene unclear. This CDR3 has 14 residues. Germline V gene sequence: CDR1 SGHRS, CDR2 YFSETQ. Trimming stripped 0 bases from V and 4 bases from J, with 10 bases between.

The chain has TRBV3-1 (or the pseudogene TRBV3-2) and TRBJ1-5; 7 bases are a match to TRBD1. The CDR3 is made up of 15 amino acids. Germline V gene lookup returns CDR1 LGHDT and CDR2 YNNKEL (reference sequence). Trimming removed 1 base from V and 3 bases from J; junction bases left unmatched: 3. CDR3 loop: CASSQGGTVNQPQHF. The CDR3 bases are TGTGCCAGCAGCCAAGGAGGGACAGTCAATCAGCCCCAGCATTTT.

This CDR3 is CASSFGGDTEAFF. The CDR3 DNA reads as TGTGCCAGCAGTTTTGGGGGGGACACTGAAGCTTTCTTT. The chain couples TRBV27 to TRBJ1-1; the D gene is possibly TRBD1 (5 bases). CDR3 length: 13 amino acids. Germline CDR1 MNHEY, CDR2 SMNVEV (reference sequence). Trimming pared 3 bases from V and 3 bases from J, leaving 8 bases between.

This clone has just one count. This chain links TRBV19 with TRBJ1-5, with D unresolved. The CDR3 runs to 16 residues. V lost 3 bases and J lost 3, with 15 bases in between. The germline V gene encodes CDR1 LNHDA and CDR2 SQIVND (reference sequence). This CDR3 is CASSISGRGYNQPQHF. The CDR3 coding sequence is TGTGCCAGTAGTATCTCCGGAAGAGGTTACAATCAGCCCCAGCATTTT.

This clone was recorded once. The genes are TRBV30 and TRBJ2-3, with TRBD2 identical over 10 bases. CDR1 is GTSNPN and CDR2 is SVGIG in the germline V gene (reference sequence). CDR3 length equals 14 residues. J gave up 3 bases and V 2 bases, and 2 bases lay outside the gene matches. The CDR3 DNA is TGTGCCTGGAGTCCGGGACTAGCGACAGATACGCAGTATTTT. Residues: CAWSPGLATDTQYF. Supplemented by reference TRBV30 and TRBJ2-3, the full variable domain reads SQTIHQWPATLVQPVGSPLSLECTVEGTSNPNLYWYRQAAGRGLQLLFYSVGIGQISSEVPQNLSASRPQDRQFILSSKKLLLSDSGFYLCAWSPGLATDTQYFGPGTRLTVL.